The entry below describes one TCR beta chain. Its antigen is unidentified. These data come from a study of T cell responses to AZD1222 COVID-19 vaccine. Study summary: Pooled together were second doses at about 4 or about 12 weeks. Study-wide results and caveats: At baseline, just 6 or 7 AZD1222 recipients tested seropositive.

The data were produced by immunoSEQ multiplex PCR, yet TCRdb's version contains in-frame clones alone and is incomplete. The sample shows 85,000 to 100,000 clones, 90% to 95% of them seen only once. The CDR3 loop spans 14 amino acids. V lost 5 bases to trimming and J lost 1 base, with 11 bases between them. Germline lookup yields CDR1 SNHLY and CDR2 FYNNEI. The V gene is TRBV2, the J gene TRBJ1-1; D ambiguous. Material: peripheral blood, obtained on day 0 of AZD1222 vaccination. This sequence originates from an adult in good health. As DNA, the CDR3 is TGTGCCAGCAGTTCGATCGCGGGGAACACTGAAGCTTTCTTT. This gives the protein CASSSIAGNTEAFF. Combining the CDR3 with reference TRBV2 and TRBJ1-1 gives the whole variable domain EPEVTQTPSHQVTQMGQEVILRCVPISNHLYFYWYRQILGQKVEFLVSFYNNEISEKSEIFDDQFSVERPDGSNFTLKIRSTKLEDSAMYFCASSSIAGNTEAFFGQGTRLTVV.